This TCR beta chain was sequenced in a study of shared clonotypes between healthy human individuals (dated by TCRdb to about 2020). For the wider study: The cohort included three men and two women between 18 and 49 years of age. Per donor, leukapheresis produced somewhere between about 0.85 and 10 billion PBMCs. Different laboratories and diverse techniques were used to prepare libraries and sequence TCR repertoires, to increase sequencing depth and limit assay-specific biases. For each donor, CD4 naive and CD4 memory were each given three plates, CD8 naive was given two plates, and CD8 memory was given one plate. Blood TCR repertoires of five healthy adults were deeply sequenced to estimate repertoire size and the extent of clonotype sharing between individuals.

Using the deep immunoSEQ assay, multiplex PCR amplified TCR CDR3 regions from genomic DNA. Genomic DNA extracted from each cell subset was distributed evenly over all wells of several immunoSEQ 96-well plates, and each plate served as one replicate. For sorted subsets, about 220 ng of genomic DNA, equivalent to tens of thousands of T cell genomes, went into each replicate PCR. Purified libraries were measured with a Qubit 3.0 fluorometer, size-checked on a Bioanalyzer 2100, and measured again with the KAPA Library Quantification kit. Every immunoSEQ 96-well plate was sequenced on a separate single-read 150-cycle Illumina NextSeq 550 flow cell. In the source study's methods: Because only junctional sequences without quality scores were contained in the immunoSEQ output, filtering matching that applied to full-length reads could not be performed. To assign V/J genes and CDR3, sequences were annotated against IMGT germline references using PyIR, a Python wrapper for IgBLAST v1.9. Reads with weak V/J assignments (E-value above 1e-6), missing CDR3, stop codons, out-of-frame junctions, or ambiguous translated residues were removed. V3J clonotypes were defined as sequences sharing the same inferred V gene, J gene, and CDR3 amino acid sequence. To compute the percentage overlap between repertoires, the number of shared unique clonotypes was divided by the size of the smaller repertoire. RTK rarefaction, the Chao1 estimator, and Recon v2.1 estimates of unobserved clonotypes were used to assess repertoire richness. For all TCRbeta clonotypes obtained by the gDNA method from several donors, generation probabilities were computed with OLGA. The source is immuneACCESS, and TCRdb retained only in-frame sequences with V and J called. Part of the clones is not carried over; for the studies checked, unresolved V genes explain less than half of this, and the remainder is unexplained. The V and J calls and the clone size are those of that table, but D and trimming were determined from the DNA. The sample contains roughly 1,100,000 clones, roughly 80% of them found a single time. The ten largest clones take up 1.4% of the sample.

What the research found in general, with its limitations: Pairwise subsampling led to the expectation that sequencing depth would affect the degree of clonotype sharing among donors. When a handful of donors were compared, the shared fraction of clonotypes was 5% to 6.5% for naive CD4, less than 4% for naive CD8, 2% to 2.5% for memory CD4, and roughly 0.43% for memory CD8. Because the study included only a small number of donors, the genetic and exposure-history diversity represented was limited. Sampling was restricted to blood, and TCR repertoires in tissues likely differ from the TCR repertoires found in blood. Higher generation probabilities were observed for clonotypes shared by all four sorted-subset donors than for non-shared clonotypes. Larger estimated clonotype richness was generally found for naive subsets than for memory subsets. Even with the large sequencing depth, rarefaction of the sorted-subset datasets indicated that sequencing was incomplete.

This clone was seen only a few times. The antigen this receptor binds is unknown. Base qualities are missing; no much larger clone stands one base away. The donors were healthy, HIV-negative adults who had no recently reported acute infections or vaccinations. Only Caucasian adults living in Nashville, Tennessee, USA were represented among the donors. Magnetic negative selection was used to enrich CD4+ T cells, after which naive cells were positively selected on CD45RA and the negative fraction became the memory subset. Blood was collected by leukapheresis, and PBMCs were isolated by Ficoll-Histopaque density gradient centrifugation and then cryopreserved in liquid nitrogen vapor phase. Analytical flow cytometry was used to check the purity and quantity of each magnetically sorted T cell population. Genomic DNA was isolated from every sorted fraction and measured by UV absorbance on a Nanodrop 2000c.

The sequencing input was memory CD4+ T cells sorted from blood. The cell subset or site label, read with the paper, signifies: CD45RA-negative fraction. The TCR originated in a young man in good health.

CDR3 sequence: CASRQTGLAGGEQFF. The DNA sequence is given as TGTGCCAGCAGACAAACGGGACTAGCGGGGGGTGAGCAGTTCTTC. The chain is encoded by TRBV28 joined to TRBJ2-1; TRBD2 aligns with 15 central bases. From the cysteine up to the phenylalanine, the CDR3 has a length of 15 residues. Only CDR3 DNA is held: 45 bases, read in frame from base 1. The junction shows trimming of 6 bases on V and 9 bases on J, and the gene matches do not reach 6 bases of it. The germline V gene gives CDR1 as MDHEN and CDR2 as SYDVKM.